The 2 T cell receptor beta chains in this list originate from one sample, sequenced in a study of blood T cell repertoires in COVID-19. Method: immunoSEQ multiplex PCR; TCRdb's copy keeps in-frame clones and lacks some. This table has about 210,000 clones, around 90% appearing once. Sequenced: peripheral blood. These receptor sequences come from a man between 60 and 75 years old with acute or convalescent COVID-19.

The CDR3 spells CASSFLSGGPQETQYF. The CDR3 DNA sequence: TGCGCCAGCAGCTTCCTTAGCGGGGGGCCTCAAGAGACCCAGTACTTC. J is TRBJ2-5 and V is TRBV5-1; TRBD2 matches at 10 bases. After removal of 2 bases from V and 2 bases from J, the junction contained 6 bases not matched to a gene. The CDR3 runs to 16 residues. Germline CDR1 is SGHRS and CDR2 is YFSETQ.

The chain combines TRBV24-1 with TRBJ1-1; D unclear. The CDR3 runs 13 residues. Trimming took off 2 bases at V and 8 bases at J, with 11 bases between the two ends. Germline-derived CDR1 and CDR2 are KGHDR and SFDVKD. CDR3 sequence (DNA): TGTGCCACCAGTGATTCTAGCCGGGGAGAAGCTTTCTTT. The encoded protein is CATSDSSRGEAFF.